This T cell receptor (beta chain) was found in a study of a mutant IDH1 vaccine in newly diagnosed glioma. Notes on the study in general: Seemingly, pseudoprogression had no relation to changes in the top peripheral T cell clonotypes.

Time point noted: week 23, last vaccination. Alongside topical imiquimod, each dose of vaccine comprised 300 ug of mutant IDH1 20-mer peptide. With regard to this clone: Its antigen is unknown.

Only in-frame clones appear in the TCRdb table, and some are missing; sequencing was by immunoSEQ multiplex PCR. The table records approximately 57,000 clones, 80% to 90% of them present only once. The ends lost 4 bases at V and 0 bases at J; junction bases unmatched: 8. Germline loops: CDR1 SGHDT, CDR2 YYEEEE. This CDR3 region has 16 residues. Sequencing was performed on PBMCs, taken from a glioma patient whose treatment included an IDH1 peptide vaccine. This clonotype originated in a woman between 40 and 55 years old with glioma. Some clones in this sample may be carry-over from other donors' samples. This chain connects TRBV5-6 to TRBJ2-3, with 7 bases matching TRBD2. The CDR3 bases are TGTGCCAGCAGCAGAAGCACTAGCGCTAGCACAGATACGCAGTATTTT. Its translation is CASSRSTSASTDTQYF.